These T cell receptor beta chains were read from a single sample in a study of blood T cell repertoires in COVID-19. The assay was immunoSEQ multiplex PCR, and TCRdb's table has in-frame clones only and misses some. The sample lists about 120,000 clones; around four fifths were seen once. Sequenced: peripheral blood. These receptors were collected from a human donor in a cohort sampled during active COVID-19. The CDR3 runs from the conserved cysteine through the conserved F or W.

v_call: TRBV12-3/TRBV12-4
j_call: TRBJ2-3
cdr3_aa: CASSPRLAGAKYF

v_call: TRBV3-1/TRBV3-2
j_call: TRBJ1-2
cdr3_aa: CASSHLTGPGSNYGYTF

v_call: TRBV7-2
j_call: TRBJ1-2
cdr3_aa: CASSLNFGVASRGGYTF

v_call: TRBV5-6
j_call: TRBJ1-3
cdr3_aa: CASSGTGYSGNTIYF

v_call: TRBV28
j_call: TRBJ2-1
cdr3_aa: CASSPLLVSNEQFF

v_call: TRBV5-4
j_call: TRBJ1-2
cdr3_aa: CASAGGASRYGYTF

v_call: TRBV5-6
j_call: TRBJ2-5
cdr3_aa: CASSLGLAGQETQYF

v_call: TRBV3-1/TRBV3-2
j_call: TRBJ1-5
cdr3_aa: CASRPSGTGWTGQPQHF

v_call: TRBV6-5
j_call: TRBJ2-7
cdr3_aa: CASSYSRGGASYEQYF

v_call: TRBV21-1
j_call: TRBJ2-3
cdr3_aa: CASSKALCSSGGFMSTDTQYF

v_call: TRBV4-1
j_call: TRBJ2-3
cdr3_aa: CASSQAGRGGVDTQYF

v_call: TRBV19
j_call: TRBJ2-2
cdr3_aa: CASSGQGQAGELFF

v_call: TRBV5-1
j_call: TRBJ1-3
cdr3_aa: CASSLDSDRSSGNTIYF

v_call: TRBV6-5
j_call: TRBJ2-7
cdr3_aa: CASRFSGEQYF

v_call: TRBV15
j_call: TRBJ2-2
cdr3_aa: CATSAGGTGELFF

v_call: TRBV19
j_call: TRBJ1-1
cdr3_aa: CASSIDEINEAFF

v_call: TRBV28
j_call: TRBJ2-7
cdr3_aa: CASSLGGGQPYEQYF

v_call: TRBV10-1
j_call: TRBJ2-7
cdr3_aa: CASGQGSSYEQYF

v_call: TRBV3-1/TRBV3-2
j_call: TRBJ1-6
cdr3_aa: CASTGGVYNSPLHF

v_call: TRBV6-6
j_call: TRBJ1-1
cdr3_aa: CASRGQGVNTEAFF

v_call: TRBV6-5
j_call: TRBJ2-6
cdr3_aa: CASKEGSTGANVLTF

v_call: TRBV11-2
j_call: TRBJ1-1
cdr3_aa: CASSPRQTNTEAFF

v_call: TRBV19
j_call: TRBJ1-1
cdr3_aa: CATTGQGARGTEAFF

v_call: TRBV6-5
j_call: TRBJ2-7
cdr3_aa: CASSLDSRSYEQYF

v_call: TRBV2
j_call: TRBJ1-2
cdr3_aa: CASLQGANGYTF

v_call: TRBV10-3
j_call: TRBJ2-5
cdr3_aa: CAISELDTYLQWETQYF

v_call: TRBV28
j_call: TRBJ1-3
cdr3_aa: CASMPGQVSGNTIYF

v_call: TRBV2
j_call: TRBJ2-2
cdr3_aa: CARRGTGGGTGELFF

v_call: TRBV7-8
j_call: TRBJ1-2
cdr3_aa: CASSLGGGGYGYTF

v_call: TRBV3-1/TRBV3-2
j_call: TRBJ1-1
cdr3_aa: CASSHTGITEAFF

v_call: TRBV7-2
j_call: TRBJ1-5
cdr3_aa: CASSPGAGPYSNQPQHF

v_call: TRBV11-3
j_call: TRBJ2-7
cdr3_aa: CASSPGQGKYEQYF

v_call: TRBV24-1
j_call: TRBJ1-2
cdr3_aa: CATSEPDRGQDYGYTF

v_call: TRBV6-1
j_call: TRBJ2-1
cdr3_aa: CASSEMGQSNEQFF

v_call: TRBV6-5
j_call: TRBJ2-7
cdr3_aa: CASSYGTGPYEQYF

v_call: TRBV2
j_call: TRBJ1-3
cdr3_aa: CASSGTGTGNTIYF

v_call: TRBV7-2
j_call: TRBJ1-3
cdr3_aa: CASSLGGVSGNTIYF

v_call: TRBV7-8
j_call: TRBJ1-1
cdr3_aa: CASSLTGATEAFF

v_call: TRBV7-2
j_call: TRBJ2-7
cdr3_aa: CASSLAGTTYEQYF

v_call: TRBV2
j_call: TRBJ1-5
cdr3_aa: CASSLSQAQPQHF

v_call: TRBV9
j_call: TRBJ1-6
cdr3_aa: CASSVSQGNSPLHF